Listed below are T cell receptor beta chains from one sample, sequenced in a study of PD-L1 blockade in urothelial cancer. The data were produced by immunoSEQ multiplex PCR, yet TCRdb's version contains in-frame clones alone and is incomplete. The data contain more than 95,000 clones, about 84% of them singletons. This specimen was PBMCs, taken around atezolizumab (anti-PD-L1) treatment. These receptors all come from a man aged 45-65 years with urothelial cancer. Each CDR3 is given with its conserved first and last residue.

J | length | V | CDR3
TRBJ2-2 | 17 | TRBV15 | CATSSPQREANTGELFF
TRBJ2-4 | 18 | TRBV7-2 | CASSLEGRLAGAKNIQYF
TRBJ2-3 | 12 | TRBV30 | CAWTLGVDTQYF
TRBJ2-5 | 19 | TRBV4-1 | CASSQRGWTSGVLQETQYF
TRBJ1-2 | 13 | TRBV6-1 | CASSRQGHYGYTF
TRBJ2-7 | 15 | TRBV30 | CAWSIGTGSTYEQYF
TRBJ1-2 | 13 | TRBV18 | CASGTGGNYGYTF
TRBJ1-3 | 14 | TRBV7-9 | CASSLGQKGNTIYF
TRBJ2-4 | 14 | TRBV18 | CASSPRGGGNIQYF
TRBJ2-5 | 13 | TRBV11-1 | CASRPTEKETQYF
TRBJ2-7 | 12 | TRBV2 | CASGILDYEQYF
TRBJ2-1 | 16 | TRBV5-4 | CASSTGGTSGLNEQFF
TRBJ2-7 | 15 | TRBV5-1 | CASSLSGLRYYEQYF
TRBJ2-5 | 10 | TRBV6-5 | CASRAETQYF
TRBJ2-1 | 14 | TRBV11-3 | CASSLPGEGNEQFF
TRBJ2-7 | 15 | TRBV21-1 | CASSKGCGRHYEQYF
TRBJ2-2 | 16 | TRBV9 | CASSSVGRESTGELFF
TRBJ2-5 | 15 | TRBV27 | CASSQGLVGQETQYF
TRBJ2-1 | 16 | TRBV5-1 | CASSLEGSGTYNEQFF
TRBJ1-5 | 15 | TRBV5-5 | CASSLARQGNQPQHF
TRBJ1-2 | 13 | TRBV5-1 | CASSSGQNYGYTF
TRBJ1-1 | 14 | TRBV19 | CASSIEGRGTEAFF
TRBJ2-5 | 13 | TRBV2 | CASSKWLLETQYF
TRBJ2-3 | 17 | TRBV11-2 | CASSLIPLASEADTQYF
TRBJ1-6 | 14 | TRBV19 | CASSPRTGNSPLHF
TRBJ1-2 | 13 | TRBV28 | CASSLSLPYGYTF
TRBJ1-2 | 15 | TRBV5-4 | CASSLSVRRGGGYTF
TRBJ2-1 | 13 | TRBV18 | CASSPGANNEQFF
TRBJ2-1 | 16 | TRBV5-4 | CASSSGTSGSYNEQFF
TRBJ1-6 | 15 | TRBV5-1 | CASSTVTGGNSPLHF
TRBJ2-1 | 16 | TRBV11-3 | CASSSRMKGAQNEQFF
TRBJ2-5 | 15 | TRBV6-6 | CASSSSGRGKETQYF
TRBJ1-3 | 13 | TRBV19 | CASSTGTGNTIYF